Following are 10 T cell receptor beta chains from one sample sequenced in a study of T cell repertoires in cytomegalovirus infection. TCRdb processed the reads anew with MiXCR; each CDR3 protein has one entry. The sample lists hundreds of thousands of distinct CDR3 sequences, approximately 25% seen once, with 8% in the top ten. What was sequenced was CD8+ T cells from PBMCs. All receptors derive from a human donor in good health (CMV status not recorded). Some clones in this sample may be carry-over from other donors' samples.

This clonotype has more than one count but fewer than ten. This sequence joins TRBV29-1 and TRBJ2-1, with TRBD2 identical over 8 bases. The CDR3 has 15 amino acids. V shed 6 bases and J 0 bases; nucleotides not matched to a gene: 7. Germline-derived CDR1 and CDR2 are SQVTM and ANQGSEA. The CDR3, as DNA: TGCAGCGTCGCCACACTAGCGGCCTCCTACAATGAGCAGTTCTTC. Translation: CSVATLAASYNEQFF.

This clonotype was counted between two and nine times. The chain is built from TRBV7-9 and TRBJ1-5; perhaps TRBD1 as D (5 bases). Trimming removed 1 base from V and 3 bases from J, with 10 bases in between. The CDR3 consists of 15 residues. Germline V gene data show CDR1 as SEHNR and CDR2 as FQNEAQ (reference sequence). The CDR3 coding sequence is TGTGCCAGCAGCTTAGGACAGCCCCACAATCAGCCCCAGCATTTT. Its translation: CASSLGQPHNQPQHF.

The chain recombines TRBV7-8 with TRBJ1-5, with 7 nucleotides matching TRBD1. Germline-derived CDR1 and CDR2 are SGHVS and FQNEAQ. Trimming at V came to 5 bases and at J to 9 bases, leaving 13 bases not matched to a gene. The CDR3 extends over 15 amino acids. For the CDR3, the DNA is TGTGCCAGCAGCCAAACGAGGGGGCTCAGGATGCCCCAGCATTTT. Translating it yields CASSQTRGLRMPQHF.

The rearrangement joins TRBV20-1 to TRBJ2-3; D may be TRBD2 (5 bases). The V and J ends lost 0 bases and 6 bases respectively, with 10 bases between them. The CDR3 runs to 13 residues. Germline V gene data show CDR1 as DFQATT and CDR2 as SNEGSKA (reference sequence). In nucleotides, the CDR3 is TGCAGTGCTAGAGATTCGCGGGTTGATACGCAGTATTTT. Its protein is CSARDSRVDTQYF.

This clonotype appeared a few times. The rearrangement links TRBV9 to TRBJ2-2; D might be TRBD2 (5 bases). The CDR3 sequence is 15 residues long. Germline V CDR1 and CDR2: SGDLS, YYNGEE. Between the trimmed V and J ends, which lost 4 bases and 4 bases, there was a span of 14 bases. This chain's CDR3 is CASSSRGRGTGELFF. CDR3 in DNA: TGTGCCAGCAGCTCCCGGGGTCGCGGCACCGGGGAGCTGTTTTTT.

This clonotype occurred once. This chain uses TRBV12-3 or TRBV12-4 with TRBJ2-2, with 8 bases matching TRBD1. The J segment lost 5 bases and the V segment lost 10 bases, leaving 12 bases of the junction unmatched. The CDR3 consists of 15 residues. The CDR3: CANTFTGGETGELFF. CDR3 DNA sequence: TGTGCCAACACGTTCACAGGGGGAGAGACCGGGGAGCTGTTTTTT.

This clonotype was observed a handful of times. The J gene is TRBJ2-5, the V gene TRBV28, with D perhaps matching TRBD2 (6 bases). CDR1 is MDHEN, CDR2 SYDVKM, per germline. The CDR3 has 15 amino acids. V was cut by 3 bases and J by 5 bases, with 16 bases left in between. As DNA, the CDR3 is TGTGCCAGCAGTTTCGGCAATGGGGGAGGTGAGACCCAGTACTTC. Its translation: CASSFGNGGGETQYF.

The V gene is TRBV5-6, the J gene TRBJ2-3; 7 nucleotides line up with TRBD1. Germline CDR1 is SGHDT and CDR2 is YYEEEE. This CDR3 comprises 16 residues. V lost 1 base, J lost 0 bases, and 5 bases stayed unmatched. The CDR3 region has the DNA TGTGCCAGCAGCTTGTCCGCGGACAGGAGCACAGATACGCAGTATTTT. Translation gives CASSLSADRSTDTQYF.

About this clonotype: Being one base from a much bigger clone, this may be a read error. The rearrangement joins TRBV7-2 to TRBJ2-1, with 8 bases matching TRBD2. Looked up from germline, CDR1 is SGHTA and CDR2 is FQGNSA. Trimming took 3 bases from V and 6 from J; bases not matched to a gene: 7. The CDR3 spans 15 residues. This chain's CDR3 is CASSLGLVGANEQFF. The CDR3 DNA reads TGTGCCAGCAGCTTGGGACTAGTGGGTGCCAATGAGCAGTTCTTC.

This clonotype was found a few times. V and J are TRBV24-1 and TRBJ2-3; D ambiguous. Germline CDR1 is KGHDR and CDR2 is SFDVKD. Deletions cut 1 base from V and 0 bases from J, with 7 bases between. The CDR3 has 15 amino acids. The CDR3 DNA sequence: TGTGCCACCAGTGATTTCAAGGACAGCACAGATACGCAGTATTTT. It codes for CATSDFKDSTDTQYF.